This passage covers 5 T cell receptor beta chains from one sample sequenced in a study of breast tumors, draining lymph nodes, adjacent tissues. The lymph nodes were axillary draining lymph nodes from breast cancer patients. TCRdb reanalysed the multiplex PCR reads using MiXCR and keeps one entry per CDR3 protein. This sample carries 84,000 or so distinct CDR3 sequences, approximately 30% of them seen once, and the ten largest clones take over 8%. Sequencing input: axillary lymph node tissue. The receptors come from a female donor with breast cancer. Some clones in this sample may be carry-over from other donors' samples.

A few counts support this clonotype. This chain uses TRBV14 with TRBJ2-5; TRBD2 agrees at 13 bases. After removal of 5 bases from V and 6 bases from J, the junction contained 9 bases not matched to a gene. There are 16 residues in the CDR3. CDR1 and CDR2 (germline): SGHDN, FVKESK. This CDR3 is CASSAPGLAGLKTQYF. CDR3 nucleotide sequence: TGTGCCAGCAGCGCTCCGGGACTAGCGGGATTGAAGACCCAGTACTTC.

This clonotype came up many times. V usage is TRBV11-3 and J usage is TRBJ2-3; 8 nucleotides match TRBD2. The V and J ends lost 3 bases and 5 bases, in that order; junction bases with no gene match: 10. The CDR3 consists of 16 residues. CDR1 and CDR2 from the germline V gene are SGHNT and YENEEA. In DNA, the CDR3 is TGTGCCAGCAGCTTGGGCTCACGGGAGGGGATAGATACGCAGTATTTT. The encoded protein is CASSLGSREGIDTQYF. Full variable domain (missing parts from reference TRBV11-3 and TRBJ2-3): EAGVVQSPRYKIIEKKQPVAFWCNPISGHNTLYWYLQNLGQGPELLIRYENEEAVDDSQLPKDRFSAERLKGVDSTLKIQPAELGDSAVYLCASSLGSREGIDTQYFGPGTRLTVL.

The chain links TRBV3-1 to TRBJ1-1; 8 bases line up with TRBD1. Germline loops: CDR1 LGHDT, CDR2 YNNKEL (reference sequence). The junction had 1 base not matched to a gene; V was cut back by 3 bases and J by 1 base. The CDR3 is made up of 14 amino acids. The CDR3 region has the DNA TGTGCCAGCAGCCATCAGGGGGCGAACACTGAAGCTTTCTTT. It codes for CASSHQGANTEAFF.

The table lists this clonotype with a count of one. The chain carries TRBV7-3 and TRBJ1-4, with D possibly TRBD1 on 6 matching bases. The V and J ends lost 5 bases and 8 bases respectively, with 12 bases between them. This CDR3 contains 13 residues. CDR1 SGHTA and CDR2 FQGTGA come from the germline V gene. CDR3 nucleotides: TGTGCCAGCAGCCCTAGGGGGGGCGAAAAACTGTTTTTT. Its protein is CASSPRGGEKLFF.

This clonotype was seen more than once but under ten times. The rearrangement uses TRBV7-9 and TRBJ1-1, with D tentatively TRBD1 (5 bases). Trimming took 1 base from V and 9 from J, leaving 15 bases between them. The germline V gene has CDR1 SEHNR and CDR2 FQNEAQ (reference sequence). The CDR3 sequence is 14 residues long. In nucleotides, the CDR3 is TGTGCCAGCAGCTTAGGTTCGAGGGGAGGAAAAGCTTTCTTT. It specifies CASSLGSRGGKAFF.